These 27 T cell receptor beta chains share one sample of origin, sequenced in a study of T-cell memory formation after mild COVID-19 (dated by TCRdb to the early 2020s). Library creation used 5' RACE. These reads were obtained on an Illumina NovaSeq 6000. Clones were called with MiXCR by TCRdb after fastp trimmed the public reads at Q25, and only in-frame beta chains were retained. One record per CDR3 amino acid sequence lists the most common genes and DNA. The table for this sample lists over 300,000 distinct CDR3 sequences; approximately 22% of them were counted only once. The ten largest clones add up to around 23% of the sample. The sample taken for sequencing was PBMCs or a T cell subset sorted from them (not recorded which). The origin of the receptors is a young man who had mild COVID-19 (a few samples of this study predate the infection). The sample titles of this study are shuffled in the database, so cell type and time point are left out; the donor was told from shared clones.

This clonotype was recorded a few times. The chain has TRBV20-1 and TRBJ1-2; D is unclear. The CDR3 runs 12 residues. The V end lost 6 bases, the J end lost 0 bases, and 8 bases lay between the germline ends. Germline CDR1 and CDR2: DFQATT and SNEGSKA (reference sequence). The CDR3 DNA sequence: TGCAGTGCCGTCAAAGCTAACTATGGCTACACCTTC. Translating it yields CSAVKANYGYTF.

The chain joins TRBV7-2 to TRBJ2-4, with TRBD1 matching over 8 bases. This CDR3 spans 17 amino acids. Losses at the gene ends were 8 bases for V and 0 bases for J; bases not matched to a gene: 12. The germline CDR1 and CDR2 sequences are SGHTA and FQGNSA. CDR3 in amino acids: CASGDRLGELAKNIQYF. The CDR3 coding sequence is TGTGCCAGCGGGGACAGGTTAGGGGAATTAGCCAAAAACATTCAGTACTTC.

The gene calls are TRBV7-2 and TRBJ1-2; D call uncertain. Trimming took 7 bases from V and 0 from J, leaving 9 bases between them. The germline V gene has CDR1 SGHTA and CDR2 FQGNSA. CDR3 length: 13 amino acids. The CDR3 sequence: CASKEPSNYGYTF. The CDR3 DNA is TGTGCCAGCAAAGAACCTTCTAACTATGGCTACACCTTC.

This clonotype was detected a few times. The chain joins TRBV18 to TRBJ2-3; D gene ambiguous. The CDR3 covers 15 residues. The germline V gene encodes CDR1 KGHSH and CDR2 LQKENI. With 4 bases removed from V and 0 bases from J, the gap between germline ends came to 11 bases. CDR3 amino acids: CASSLRQSSTDTQYF. CDR3 bases: TGTGCCAGCTCACTTAGGCAGTCTAGCACAGATACGCAGTATTTT.

The chain employs TRBV7-3 and TRBJ2-1, with 7 bases identical to TRBD2. Germline CDR1 and CDR2: SGHTA and FQGTGA. The V segment lost 0 bases and the J segment 7 bases; nucleotides outside the gene matches: 12. The CDR3 consists of 17 residues. The DNA for the CDR3 is TGTGCCAGCAGCTTAACCCGCGTGGGCGGGGGTCGGAATGAGCAGTTCTTC. Its translation: CASSLTRVGGGRNEQFF.

V usage is TRBV14 and J usage is TRBJ1-1; TRBD1 might be the D (5 bases). CDR1 and CDR2 from the germline V gene are SGHDN and FVKESK. Trimming removed 4 bases from V and 4 bases from J, with 13 bases in between. The CDR3 sequence is 14 residues long. The CDR3 spells CASSRIAGSTEAFF. In DNA, the CDR3 is TGTGCCAGCAGCCGTATCGCAGGGAGCACTGAAGCTTTCTTT.

A few counts support this clonotype. The rearrangement uses TRBV7-3 and TRBJ1-4; D gene uncertain. CDR1 and CDR2 from the germline V gene are SGHTA and FQGTGA. V was cut by 10 bases and J by 8 bases, with 17 bases left in between. CDR3 size: 13 residues. The CDR3 spells CATLQVLGEKLFF. The CDR3 DNA sequence: TGTGCCACCCTCCAGGTCTTAGGGGAAAAACTGTTTTTT.

This clonotype was counted many times. The V call is TRBV25-1, the J call TRBJ1-6; no firm D call. Germline CDR1 is MGHDK and CDR2 is SYGVNS. Trimming stripped 4 bases from V and 7 bases from J, with 5 bases between. The CDR3 is 12 residues long. In DNA form, the CDR3 reads TGTGCCAGCAGTGGCGGGAATTCACCCCTCCACTTT. Its protein product is CASSGGNSPLHF.

The CDR3 nucleotides are TGCAGTGCTAGTTCCAGCGGGGTCGGGACCCAGTACTTC. Its translation: CSASSSGVGTQYF. The chain combines TRBV20-1 with TRBJ2-5; 7 nucleotides match TRBD2. J lost 7 bases, V lost 3 bases, and 8 bases had no gene match. Germline V CDR1 and CDR2: DFQATT, SNEGSKA (reference sequence). The CDR3 runs 13 residues.

This clonotype has more than one count but fewer than ten. The chain is built from TRBV9 and TRBJ1-3, with a possible D match to TRBD1 (6 bases). Germline V gene sequence: CDR1 SGDLS, CDR2 YYNGEE. Deletions cut 0 bases from V and 2 bases from J, with 12 bases between. CDR3 length: 16 amino acids. The CDR3 bases are TGTGCCAGCAGCGTAGCAGGACAGATACCTGGAAACACCATATATTTT. Its protein is CASSVAGQIPGNTIYF.

This clonotype came up many times. V and J are TRBV7-8 and TRBJ2-7; D is perhaps TRBD2 (5 bases). The CDR3 contains 14 residues. CDR1 and CDR2 (germline): SGHVS, FQNEAQ. V was pared by 0 bases and J by 8 bases, with 14 bases between. The CDR3 DNA follows: TGTGCCAGCAGCTTAGCGGAAGTTGGGAGAAAGCAGTACTTC. This translates into CASSLAEVGRKQYF.

This chain uses TRBV7-8 with TRBJ1-2; D call uncertain. Trimming stripped 1 base from V and 8 bases from J, with 14 bases between. The V gene's germline CDR1 is SGHVS and CDR2 FQNEAQ. This CDR3 has 14 residues. CDR3 sequence: CASSLVSRGRGYTF. The DNA for the CDR3 is TGTGCCAGCAGCTTAGTCTCCCGCGGGCGGGGCTACACCTTC.

This chain connects TRBV3-1 to TRBJ2-7, with D perhaps matching TRBD2 (5 bases). V lost 9 bases, J lost 2 bases, and 8 bases lay in between. CDR3 length equals 11 residues. Germline V gives CDR1 LGHDT, CDR2 YNNKEL (reference sequence). The CDR3, as DNA: TGTGCCAGAGCGGAAACCTACGAGCAGTACTTC. Encoded protein: CARAETYEQYF.

This clonotype was recorded a few times. This chain connects TRBV11-2 to TRBJ2-7; D may be TRBD2 (5 bases). The CDR3 is 15 residues long. Germline V gene lookup returns CDR1 SGHAT and CDR2 FQNNGV. Trimming removed 2 bases at V and 0 bases at J, with 11 bases between. The CDR3 here is CASSLFGVSSYEQYF. The CDR3 DNA is TGTGCCAGCAGCTTATTCGGGGTGAGCTCCTACGAGCAGTACTTC.

This chain connects TRBV5-4 to TRBJ2-1; a weak D match, TRBD2 (5 bases). This CDR3 has 13 residues. Germline values: CDR1 SGHNT, CDR2 YYREEE (reference sequence). Trimming took 0 bases from V and 10 from J, leaving 11 bases between them. CDR3 sequence reads: CASSLGLTLEQFF. DNA for the CDR3: TGTGCCAGCAGCTTGGGACTAACGCTGGAGCAGTTCTTC.

The genes are TRBV20-1 and TRBJ1-4; TRBD1 is a possible D gene (6 bases). The germline V gene has CDR1 DFQATT and CDR2 SNEGSKA (reference sequence). This CDR3 is 15 amino acids long. V was pared by 1 base and J by 2 bases, with 11 bases between. The CDR3 sequence: CSARATQGTNEKLFF. Written as DNA, the CDR3 is TGCAGTGCTAGAGCCACACAGGGCACTAATGAAAAACTGTTTTTT.

This clonotype turned up a few times. V gene TRBV12-3 or TRBV12-4 combines with J gene TRBJ2-7, with D tentatively TRBD1 or TRBD2 (5 bases each). Trimming removed 5 bases at V and 3 bases at J, with 14 bases between. CDR3 length equals 14 residues. CDR3 coding DNA: TGTGCCAGCAGTCTCTTCGGGACCCTCTACGAGCAGTACTTC. As protein: CASSLFGTLYEQYF.

This chain joins TRBV7-2 and TRBJ1-1; perhaps TRBD1 as D (6 bases). The CDR3 sequence is 13 residues long. Between the trimmed V and J ends, which lost 5 bases and 11 bases, there was a span of 18 bases. Germline V gene lookup returns CDR1 SGHTA and CDR2 FQGNSA. The CDR3 protein is CASSLVGGEQAFF. In DNA, the CDR3 is TGTGCCAGCAGCCTAGTAGGGGGGGAGCAGGCTTTCTTT.

V gene TRBV7-9 combines with J gene TRBJ1-6, with a weak D call TRBD1 (6 bases). The CDR3 runs 16 residues. Trimming stripped 0 bases from V and 9 bases from J, with 15 bases between. Per germline, CDR1 SEHNR and CDR2 FQNEAQ (reference sequence). CDR3 nucleotides: TGTGCCAGCAGCTTAGCCCGACAGGTTGGTGGTTCACCCCTCCACTTT. Translating it yields CASSLARQVGGSPLHF.

In this sample, this clonotype turned up a few times. The V call is TRBV27, the J call TRBJ1-5; a weak D match, TRBD1 (6 bases). Trimming took 2 bases from V and 4 from J, leaving 9 bases between them. The CDR3 spans 14 residues. The germline V gene encodes CDR1 MNHEY and CDR2 SMNVEV (reference sequence). DNA of the CDR3: TGTGCCAGCAGTTTAAGGGGGACGAATCAGCCCCAGCATTTT. This translates into CASSLRGTNQPQHF.

This clonotype was observed a handful of times. This rearrangement joins TRBV5-4 to TRBJ1-1, with D possibly matching TRBD1 (5 bases). Germline V gene data show CDR1 as SGHNT and CDR2 as YYREEE (reference sequence). Deletions cut 8 bases from V and 10 bases from J, with 15 bases between. This CDR3 has 11 residues. CDR3 in DNA: TGTGCCAGTCCCCGACAGAACACAGCTTTCTTT. Translated: CASPRQNTAFF.

Only a few counts were recorded for this clonotype. The rearrangement uses TRBV7-2 and TRBJ2-7, with 8 bases identical to TRBD1. CDR1 is SGHTA and CDR2 is FQGNSA in the germline V gene. The length of the CDR3 is 14 residues. V lost 3 bases to trimming and J lost 3 bases; unmatched junction nucleotides: 4. The CDR3 spells CASSFSRGHYEQYF. The DNA for the CDR3 is TGTGCCAGCAGCTTTAGCAGGGGGCACTACGAGCAGTACTTC.

The rearrangement joins TRBV6-5 to TRBJ2-3; D unresolved. CDR3 length: 14 amino acids. V dropped 8 bases and J dropped 6 bases, with 18 bases sitting between them. Germline V lookup: CDR1 MNHEY, CDR2 SVGAGI. This chain's CDR3 is CASGPHGEGDTQYF. The CDR3 region has the DNA TGTGCCAGCGGTCCCCATGGTGAAGGTGATACGCAGTATTTT.

This clonotype appeared a few times. The genes are TRBV4-1 and TRBJ2-3; D unresolved. The CDR3 has 14 amino acids. Between the trimmed V and J ends, which lost 0 bases and 8 bases, there was a span of 12 bases. The V gene's germline CDR1 is MGHRA and CDR2 YSYEKL. Here the CDR3 reads CASSQDIPPGTQYF. In nucleotides, the CDR3 is TGCGCCAGCAGCCAAGATATACCCCCCGGTACGCAGTATTTT.

The chain has TRBV5-1 and TRBJ2-2; D not resolved. V was shortened by 5 bases and J by 2 bases, with 16 bases between the two germline ends. The germline CDR1 and CDR2 sequences are SGHRS and YFSETQ. The CDR3 loop spans 16 amino acids. CDR3 nucleotides: TGCGCCAGCAGGATCCATGCTAGTGGTAACACCGGGGAGCTGTTTTTT. Translating it yields CASRIHASGNTGELFF. Variable domain in full (rest from reference TRBV5-1 and TRBJ2-2): KAGVTQTPRYLIKTRGQQVTLSCSPISGHRSVSWYQQTPGQGLQFLFEYFSETQRNKGNFPGRFSGRQFSNSRSEMNVSTLELGDSALYLCASRIHASGNTGELFFGEGSRLTVL.

The chain carries TRBV6-5 and TRBJ2-7; 7 nucleotides match TRBD2. The V gene end was trimmed by 6 bases and the J gene end by 4 bases; junction bases not matched to a gene: 12. The CDR3 has 15 residues. Germline lookup yields CDR1 MNHEY and CDR2 SVGAGI. The CDR3 sequence: CASSPTGGLPYEQYF. CDR3 nucleotide sequence: TGTGCCAGCAGCCCTACGGGGGGATTGCCATACGAGCAGTACTTC.

This clonotype was recorded a few times. The rearrangement uses TRBV14 and TRBJ2-5; a possible D gene is TRBD2 (5 bases). The CDR3 consists of 18 residues. Trimming removed 5 bases at V and 1 base at J, with 23 bases between. Germline-derived CDR1 and CDR2 are SGHDN and FVKESK. The CDR3, as DNA: TGTGCCAGCAGCTCGACCGGAGGCTATACGGTATTCCAAGAGACCCAGTACTTC. Its protein product is CASSSTGGYTVFQETQYF.